This TCR beta chain was sequenced during a study of blood T cell repertoires in COVID-19. Overall study: Italy, Spain and the United States were the sources of the convalescent and acute COVID-19 samples. PBMCs, B-cell-depleted T cells, or T cells were the source of the cDNA or gDNA that made up the material.

In the original processing: Quantification of nucleated cells was approximated via reference gene primer amplification. Some clones are missing from TCRdb's copy, which holds only in-frame ones; the method was immunoSEQ multiplex PCR. V and J calls and clone size are given by that table; D and trimming were obtained from the DNA. The sample includes under 300,000 clones, 83% of them seen just once. Trimming cost V 4 bases and J 0 bases, with 10 bases left between them. Germline lookup yields CDR1 MGHRA and CDR2 YSYEKL. The CDR3 runs 15 residues. This TCR came from a woman aged 50 to 60 who had recovered from COVID-19. The chain is built from TRBV4-1 and TRBJ1-5, with D hard to call. Sequencing was carried out using peripheral blood. For the CDR3, the DNA is TGCGCCAGCAGCCGCGGGGAGAGTAGCAATCAGCCCCAGCATTTT. Its translation is CASSRGESSNQPQHF.